What follows are 32 T cell receptor beta chains derived from one specimen sequenced in a study of shared clonotypes between healthy human individuals. Assay: immunoSEQ multiplex PCR; the TCRdb copy retains only in-frame clones and omits some. Seen here are roughly 1 million clones, around four fifths observed once, and the top ten hold approximately 1.5%. The sample consisted of memory CD4+ T cells sorted from blood. The subset here: CD45RA-negative fraction. Source of these receptors: a man aged 18 to 30 in good health.

This clone was counted a few times. The DNA for the CDR3 is TGCGCCAGCAGCCAAGTCGACTTAGGACTAGCTCTCAACGAGCAGTACTTC. This encodes CASSQVDLGLALNEQYF. The chain has TRBV4-1 and TRBJ2-7; TRBD2 aligns across 8 bases. Germline V CDR1 and CDR2: MGHRA, YSYEKL. The CDR3 runs 17 residues. J lost 5 bases, V lost 1 base, and 13 bases had no gene match.

The CDR3 DNA follows: TGCGCCAGCAGCTTGGCAGGGGCCAGCTCCTACGAGCAGTACTTC. This sequence encodes CASSLAGASSYEQYF. The V and J genes are TRBV5-1 and TRBJ2-7, with a tentative D call TRBD1 (6 bases). Trimming took off 0 bases at V and 0 bases at J, with 10 bases between the two ends. Germline values: CDR1 SGHRS, CDR2 YFSETQ. This CDR3 comprises 15 residues.

The DNA for the CDR3 is TGCGCCAGCAGCCACATAACCGGGACTAGCGGGGACAATGAGCAGTTCTTC. Its translation: CASSHITGTSGDNEQFF. J is TRBJ2-1 and V is TRBV4-3; TRBD2 matches 13 bases. Per germline, CDR1 LGHNA and CDR2 YSLEER. V dropped 3 bases and J dropped 5; count of bases not matched to a gene: 7. The CDR3 extends over 17 amino acids.

This clone has only a few counts. The chain employs TRBV27 and TRBJ1-4, with D possibly TRBD1 on 5 matching bases. There are 15 residues in the CDR3. The V end was cut by 4 bases, the J end by 8 bases, with 17 bases between. Germline values: CDR1 MNHEY, CDR2 SMNVEV (reference sequence). The CDR3: CASSSPHGGGEKLFF. As DNA, the CDR3 is TGTGCCAGCAGTTCCCCCCATGGGGGTGGCGAAAAACTGTTTTTT.

This clone was counted only a few times. This sample includes further DNA sequences coding for the same CDR3. Here the CDR3 DNA reads TGTGCCTGGAGTGTACGAGGGAACACTGAAGCTTTCTTT. It encodes CAWSVRGNTEAFF. The chain has TRBV30 and TRBJ1-1, with unresolved D. This CDR3 region has 13 residues. Germline-derived CDR1 and CDR2 are GTSNPN and SVGIG (reference sequence). The ends were cut back, 0 bases at V and 1 base at J, with 6 bases in the middle.

The rearrangement joins TRBV18 to TRBJ1-4; a possible D gene is TRBD1 (5 bases). Trimming took 2 bases from V and 4 from J, leaving 8 bases between them. CDR1 and CDR2 from the germline V gene are KGHSH and LQKENI. The CDR3 loop spans 14 amino acids. The CDR3 spells CASSPGARNEKLFF. Written as DNA, the CDR3 is TGTGCCAGCTCACCAGGGGCCCGTAATGAAAAACTGTTTTTT. The full variable domain, its missing parts supplied by reference TRBV18 and TRBJ1-4, is NAGVMQNPRHLVRRRGQEARLRCSPMKGHSHVYWYRQLPEEGLKFMVYLQKENIIDESGMPKERFSAEFPKEGPSILRIQQVVRGDSAAYFCASSPGARNEKLFFGSGTQLSVL.

CDR3 protein: CASSLALFGEQFF. As DNA, the CDR3 is TGTGCCAGCAGCTTAGCTCTTTTCGGCGAGCAGTTCTTC. This chain links TRBV11-3 with TRBJ2-1; D remains unclear. With 1 base removed from V and 10 bases from J, the gap between germline ends came to 11 bases. Germline V gives CDR1 SGHNT, CDR2 YENEEA. There are 13 residues in the CDR3.

A remark on this clone: The junction departs from germline at one end; a sequencing error may be responsible. The chain couples TRBV7-2 to TRBJ2-3, with D possibly matching TRBD2 (5 bases). The CDR3 spans 14 residues. Germline lookup yields CDR1 SGHTA and CDR2 FQGNSA. DNA of the CDR3: TGTGCCAGCAGCCTAGCTCAGACCGTAGGGACGCAGTATTTT. It specifies CASSLAQTVGTQYF.

The V call is TRBV7-2, the J call TRBJ2-7, with D hard to call. CDR1 is SGHTA and CDR2 is FQGNSA in the germline V gene. Trimming removed 7 bases at V and 2 bases at J, with 9 bases between. The CDR3 has 12 residues. The chain's CDR3 is CASTASTYEQYF. CDR3 in DNA: TGTGCCAGCACCGCTTCCACCTACGAGCAGTACTTC.

The gene calls are TRBV4-3 and TRBJ2-3, with TRBD2 matching over 10 bases. The CDR3 is made up of 18 amino acids. V gave up 2 bases and J gave up 3 bases; unmatched junction bases: 11. Germline-derived CDR1 and CDR2 are LGHNA and YSLEER. The chain's CDR3 is CASSQSASGRRGTDTQYF. The CDR3 nucleotides are TGCGCCAGCAGCCAATCGGCTAGCGGGAGACGGGGGACAGATACGCAGTATTTT.

The gene calls are TRBV23-1 and TRBJ2-5, with D tentatively TRBD1 or TRBD2 (5 bases each). TRBV23-1 counts as an open reading frame of uncertain function. CDR3 length: 16 amino acids. The V gene lost 0 bases and the J gene lost 1 base, with 12 bases spanning the gap. CDR3 nucleotide sequence: TGCGCCAGCAGTCAATCGACGCCGGGGCTCCAAGAGACCCAGTACTTC. Protein: CASSQSTPGLQETQYF.

The rearrangement links TRBV5-1 to TRBJ1-3; D ambiguous. V shed 4 bases and J shed 0 bases, with 8 bases lying between them. Per germline, CDR1 SGHRS and CDR2 YFSETQ. The length of the CDR3 is 14 residues. In DNA, the CDR3 is TGCGCCAGCAGCACCCCCGGCTCTGGAAACACCATATATTTT. Its protein is CASSTPGSGNTIYF.

The J gene is TRBJ2-7, the V gene TRBV7-2, with unresolved D. The CDR3 length is 14 residues. The ends were cut back, 5 bases at V and 2 bases at J, with 13 bases in the middle. Per the germline V gene, CDR1 is SGHTA and CDR2 is FQGNSA. The CDR3 sequence: CASSHPSSPYEQYF. Here the CDR3 DNA reads TGTGCCAGCAGCCACCCGAGTAGCCCCTACGAGCAGTACTTC.

The rearrangement uses TRBV10-3 and TRBJ2-3; 8 nucleotides line up with TRBD1. CDR3 size: 17 residues. From germline, CDR1 is ENHRY and CDR2 SYGVKD. V shed 8 bases, J shed 0 bases, and the junction held 13 bases outside the gene matches. CDR3: CAIPRIWTGTSTDTQYF. Here the CDR3 DNA reads TGTGCCATCCCACGCATATGGACAGGGACTAGCACAGATACGCAGTATTTT.

This sequence joins TRBV4-1 and TRBJ2-2; D is ambiguous. This CDR3 region has 15 residues. Deletions cut 0 bases from V and 7 bases from J, with 12 bases between. Looked up from germline, CDR1 is MGHRA and CDR2 is YSYEKL. The CDR3 loop reads CASSQDGWTGGELFF. The CDR3 bases are TGCGCCAGCAGCCAAGACGGCTGGACGGGCGGGGAGCTGTTTTTT.

The rearrangement uses TRBV19 and TRBJ1-5; D gene unclear. Per germline, CDR1 LNHDA and CDR2 SQIVND (reference sequence). The CDR3 spans 18 residues. Trimming removed 1 base from V and 3 bases from J, with 19 bases in between. The chain's CDR3 is CASSIGSGVWGSNQPQHF. CDR3 nucleotide sequence: TGTGCCAGTAGTATAGGTTCGGGAGTCTGGGGATCCAATCAGCCCCAGCATTTT. Full variable domain (outside the CDR3, taken from reference TRBV19 and TRBJ1-5): DGGITQSPKYLFRKEGQNVTLSCEQNLNHDAMYWYRQDPGQGLRLIYYSQIVNDFQKGDIAEGYSVSREKKESFPLTVTSAQKNPTAFYLCASSIGSGVWGSNQPQHFGDGTRLSIL.

The chain carries TRBV7-2 and TRBJ2-1; 13 nucleotides match TRBD2. CDR3 length: 16 amino acids. Unmatched junction bases numbered 10, after V lost 5 bases and J lost 9 bases. In germline, CDR1 is SGHTA, CDR2 FQGNSA. As DNA, the CDR3 is TGTGCCAGCAGCAGGGGACTAGCGGGAATTTTACTTGAGCAGTTCTTC. This codes for CASSRGLAGILLEQFF.

This clone was seen only a few times. In the same sample, other DNA sequences code for this CDR3. J is TRBJ1-1 and V is TRBV2; TRBD1 might be the D (6 bases). V lost 5 bases and J lost 1, with 8 bases in between. The germline V gene encodes CDR1 SNHLY and CDR2 FYNNEI. This CDR3 contains 13 residues. Here the CDR3 DNA reads TGTGCCAGCAGTAGGGACACGAACACTGAAGCTTTCTTT. Translated, it gives CASSRDTNTEAFF.

The rearrangement links TRBV5-8 to TRBJ2-3; D call uncertain. This CDR3 has 15 amino acids. Germline-derived CDR1 and CDR2 are SGHTS and YDEGEE. V gave up 0 bases and J gave up 2 bases, with 10 bases separating them. As DNA, the CDR3 is TGTGCCAGCAGCTTGGCCGGTCACCTCACAGATACGCAGTATTTT. Translation gives CASSLAGHLTDTQYF.

The chain recombines TRBV4-2 with TRBJ2-5; 7 bases match TRBD2. The CDR3 totals 17 residues. Per the germline V gene, CDR1 is LGHNA and CDR2 is YNFKEQ. V lost 4 bases to trimming and J lost 1 base; unmatched junction nucleotides: 12. CDR3 region: CASSPRASGASQETQYF. CDR3 nucleotides: TGTGCCAGCAGCCCGAGGGCAAGCGGGGCCTCCCAAGAGACCCAGTACTTC.

About this clone: The sample holds other DNA sequences that translate to the same CDR3. The rearrangement links TRBV18 to TRBJ1-6; 8 nucleotides agree with TRBD1. Germline V gives CDR1 KGHSH, CDR2 LQKENI. The CDR3 totals 15 residues. The J segment lost 9 bases and the V segment lost 3 bases, leaving 7 bases of the junction unmatched. CDR3 residues: CASSPIDRGGSPLHF. CDR3 DNA sequence: TGTGCCAGCTCACCCATCGACAGGGGCGGTTCACCCCTCCACTTT.

The rearrangement joins TRBV5-5 to TRBJ1-1; D is unclear. V lost 0 bases to trimming and J lost 7 bases, with 7 bases between them. Germline loops: CDR1 SGHKS, CDR2 YYEKEE (reference sequence). This CDR3 has 12 residues. The chain's CDR3 is CASSLGRVEAFF. The CDR3 bases are TGTGCCAGCAGCTTGGGACGGGTTGAAGCTTTCTTT.

V usage is TRBV27 and J usage is TRBJ1-2; possibly TRBD1 for D (6 bases). Germline V gene sequence: CDR1 MNHEY, CDR2 SMNVEV (reference sequence). CDR3 size: 13 residues. V dropped 3 bases and J dropped 8 bases, with 13 bases sitting between them. The CDR3 nucleotides are TGTGCCAGCAGTTTTGACAGGATGACAGGCTACACCTTC. As protein: CASSFDRMTGYTF.

The chain employs TRBV2 and TRBJ2-7; 7 bases match TRBD1. The V segment lost 10 bases and the J segment 0 bases; nucleotides outside the gene matches: 6. CDR1 and CDR2 (germline): SNHLY, FYNNEI. This CDR3 region has 13 residues. The CDR3 DNA is TGTGCCAATTCGGACAGGTACTCCTACGAGCAGTACTTC. Its protein is CANSDRYSYEQYF.

This clone was detected a few times. This chain links TRBV28 with TRBJ1-5; D is perhaps TRBD1 (5 bases). The length of the CDR3 is 13 residues. With 6 bases removed from V and 4 bases from J, the gap between germline ends came to 10 bases. Germline CDR1 and CDR2: MDHEN and SYDVKM. CDR3 sequence reads: CASSPGWNQPQHF. CDR3 DNA sequence: TGTGCCAGCAGCCCAGGGTGGAATCAGCCCCAGCATTTT.

The rearrangement links TRBV18 to TRBJ2-7; the D gene is possibly TRBD2 (6 bases). The ends were cut back, 4 bases at V and 2 bases at J, with 12 bases in the middle. This CDR3 has 14 residues. Germline V gives CDR1 KGHSH, CDR2 LQKENI. CDR3 nucleotides: TGTGCCAGCTCACTACAGGAGGGCCCCTACGAGCAGTACTTC. Protein: CASSLQEGPYEQYF.

The V gene is TRBV27, the J gene TRBJ1-1; 7 bases line up with TRBD1. The CDR3 extends over 16 amino acids. Germline V gives CDR1 MNHEY, CDR2 SMNVEV (reference sequence). The J segment lost 1 base and the V segment lost 10 bases, leaving 15 bases of the junction unmatched. The CDR3 region is CATTPRPGQRNTEAFF. The CDR3 nucleotides read TGTGCCACCACCCCACGGCCGGGACAGAGGAACACTGAAGCTTTCTTT.

This clone was counted between two and nine times. This chain uses TRBV7-2 with TRBJ2-5; D remains ambiguous. Trimming stripped 1 base from V and 5 bases from J, with 8 bases between. Germline V gene data show CDR1 as SGHTA and CDR2 as FQGNSA. This CDR3 is built from 13 residues. CDR3 DNA sequence: TGTGCCAGCAGCTTAGGGTATGGGGAGACCCAGTACTTC. It codes for CASSLGYGETQYF.

The genes are TRBV6-1 and TRBJ2-7; TRBD2 aligns across 8 bases. The V segment lost 8 bases and the J segment 4 bases; nucleotides outside the gene matches: 1. This CDR3 contains 11 residues. Germline CDR1 reads MNHNS; CDR2 reads SASEGT. The chain's CDR3 is CASGTRYEQYF. The CDR3 DNA sequence: TGTGCCAGCGGGACTAGGTACGAGCAGTACTTC.

As for this clone: Other nucleotide sequences from this sample produce the same CDR3. J is TRBJ2-7 and V is TRBV5-1; D gene unclear. Looked up from germline, CDR1 is SGHRS and CDR2 is YFSETQ. This CDR3 spans 12 amino acids. V lost 0 bases and J 6 bases, leaving 7 bases between the germline ends. In DNA form, the CDR3 reads TGCGCCAGCAGCTTGGTAGTTGGCGAGCAGTACTTC. It codes for CASSLVVGEQYF.

Regarding this clone: The sample carries other DNA sequences with the same CDR3. The chain links TRBV5-1 to TRBJ2-3; no reliable D call. Trimming took 2 bases from V and 2 from J, leaving 6 bases between them. The CDR3 runs to 13 residues. CDR1 and CDR2 from the germline V gene are SGHRS and YFSETQ. This CDR3 is CASSLRDTDTQYF. The CDR3 nucleotides are TGCGCCAGCAGCTTAAGGGACACAGATACGCAGTATTTT.

For this clone: The same CDR3 also results from other DNA sequences found in this sample. The chain recombines TRBV7-2 with TRBJ2-1; 11 bases agree with TRBD2. The CDR3 totals 16 residues. The ends lost 1 base at V and 3 bases at J; junction bases unmatched: 2. CDR1 SGHTA and CDR2 FQGNSA come from the germline V gene. The CDR3 nucleotides are TGTGCCAGCAGCTTAGAAGGGACTAGCGGCTACAATGAGCAGTTCTTC. Translation gives CASSLEGTSGYNEQFF. Together with reference TRBV7-2 and TRBJ2-1, the CDR3 gives the full variable domain: GAGVSQSPSNKVTEKGKDVELRCDPISGHTALYWYRQSLGQGLEFLIYFQGNSAPDKSGLPSDRFSAERTGGSVSTLTIQRTQQEDSAVYLCASSLEGTSGYNEQFFGPGTRLTVL.